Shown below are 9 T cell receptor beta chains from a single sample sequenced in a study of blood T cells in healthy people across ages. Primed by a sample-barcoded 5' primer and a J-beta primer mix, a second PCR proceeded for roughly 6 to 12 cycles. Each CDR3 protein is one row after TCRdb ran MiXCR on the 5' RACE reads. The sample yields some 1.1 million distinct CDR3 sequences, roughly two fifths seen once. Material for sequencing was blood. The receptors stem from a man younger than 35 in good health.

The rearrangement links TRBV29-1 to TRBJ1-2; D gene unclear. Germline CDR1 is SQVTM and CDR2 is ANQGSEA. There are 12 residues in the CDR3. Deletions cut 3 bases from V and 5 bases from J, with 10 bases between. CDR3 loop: CSVDWSEYGYTF. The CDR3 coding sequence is TGCAGCGTTGACTGGAGCGAGTATGGCTACACCTTC. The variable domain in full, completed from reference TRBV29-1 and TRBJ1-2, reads SAVISQKPSRDICQRGTSLTIQCQVDSQVTMMFWYRQQPGQSLTLIATANQGSEATYESGFVIDKFPISRPNLTFSTLTVSNMSPEDSSIYLCSVDWSEYGYTFGSGTRLTVV.

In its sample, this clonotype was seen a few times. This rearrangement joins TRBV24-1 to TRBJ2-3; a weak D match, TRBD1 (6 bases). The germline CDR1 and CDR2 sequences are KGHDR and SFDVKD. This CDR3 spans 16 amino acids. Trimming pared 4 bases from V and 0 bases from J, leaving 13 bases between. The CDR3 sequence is CATSETTGFSTDTQYF. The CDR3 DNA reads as TGTGCCACCAGTGAAACGACAGGATTTAGCACAGATACGCAGTATTTT.

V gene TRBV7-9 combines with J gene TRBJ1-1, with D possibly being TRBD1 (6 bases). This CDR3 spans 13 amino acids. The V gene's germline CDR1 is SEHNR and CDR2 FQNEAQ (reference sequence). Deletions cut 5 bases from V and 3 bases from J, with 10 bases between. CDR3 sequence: CASSDGTYTEAFF. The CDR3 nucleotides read TGTGCCAGCAGCGACGGGACATACACTGAAGCTTTCTTT.

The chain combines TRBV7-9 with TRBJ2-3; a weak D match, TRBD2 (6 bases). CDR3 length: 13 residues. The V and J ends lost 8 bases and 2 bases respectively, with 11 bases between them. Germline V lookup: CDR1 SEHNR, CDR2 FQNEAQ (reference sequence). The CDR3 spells CASVGGITDTQYF. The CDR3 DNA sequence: TGTGCCAGCGTCGGGGGAATCACAGATACGCAGTATTTT.

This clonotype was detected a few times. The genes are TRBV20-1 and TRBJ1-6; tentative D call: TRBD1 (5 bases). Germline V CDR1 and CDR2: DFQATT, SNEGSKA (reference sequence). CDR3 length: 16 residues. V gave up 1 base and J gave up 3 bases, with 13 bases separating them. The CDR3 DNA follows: TGCAGTGCTAGAGGCCGAGGGGTCCACTATAATTCACCCCTCCACTTT. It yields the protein CSARGRGVHYNSPLHF.

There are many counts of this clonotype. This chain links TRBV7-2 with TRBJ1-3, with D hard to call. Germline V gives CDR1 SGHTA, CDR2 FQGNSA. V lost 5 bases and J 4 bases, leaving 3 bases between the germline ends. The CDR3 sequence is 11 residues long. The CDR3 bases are TGTGCCAGCAGCCCAGGAAACACCATATATTTT. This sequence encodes CASSPGNTIYF.

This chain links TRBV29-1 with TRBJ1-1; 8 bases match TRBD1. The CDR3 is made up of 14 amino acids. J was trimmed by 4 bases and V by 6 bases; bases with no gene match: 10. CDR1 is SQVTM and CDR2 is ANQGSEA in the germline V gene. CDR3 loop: CSVRTGFSSTEAFF. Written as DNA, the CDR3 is TGCAGCGTGAGGACAGGGTTTTCCAGCACTGAAGCTTTCTTT. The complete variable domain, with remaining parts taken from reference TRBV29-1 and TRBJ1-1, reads SAVISQKPSRDICQRGTSLTIQCQVDSQVTMMFWYRQQPGQSLTLIATANQGSEATYESGFVIDKFPISRPNLTFSTLTVSNMSPEDSSIYLCSVRTGFSSTEAFFGQGTRLTVV.

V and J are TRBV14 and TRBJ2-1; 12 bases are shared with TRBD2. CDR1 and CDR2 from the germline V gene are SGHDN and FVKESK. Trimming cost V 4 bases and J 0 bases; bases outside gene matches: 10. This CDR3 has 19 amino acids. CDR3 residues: CASSPWTSGELSSYNEQFF. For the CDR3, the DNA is TGTGCCAGCAGCCCATGGACTAGCGGGGAATTGAGCTCCTACAATGAGCAGTTCTTC.

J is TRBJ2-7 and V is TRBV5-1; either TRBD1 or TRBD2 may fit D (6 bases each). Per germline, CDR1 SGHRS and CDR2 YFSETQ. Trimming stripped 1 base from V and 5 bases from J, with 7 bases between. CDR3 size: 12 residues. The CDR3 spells CASSLRGHEQYF. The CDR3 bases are TGCGCCAGCAGCTTGCGGGGGCACGAGCAGTACTTC. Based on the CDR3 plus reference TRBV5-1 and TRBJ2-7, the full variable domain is KAGVTQTPRYLIKTRGQQVTLSCSPISGHRSVSWYQQTPGQGLQFLFEYFSETQRNKGNFPGRFSGRQFSNSRSEMNVSTLELGDSALYLCASSLRGHEQYFGPGTRLTVT.